This record covers a single TCR beta chain. This clonotype was recorded a few times. Its binding antigen is unknown. It has no much larger one-base neighbor in the sample; base qualities were not kept. The sample belongs to a study of T-cell memory formation after mild COVID-19 (dated by TCRdb to the early 2020s). Broadly, across the study: TCR sequence clusters from the two donors were found to be largely donor specific. In a couple of donors, T-cell clones that expanded and contracted after mild COVID-19 were followed by sequencing TCRalpha and TCRbeta repertoires longitudinally. The cohort comprised two young, previously healthy adult volunteers, one female and one male. Study-wide findings and limitations: Some responding clones were detected in pre-infection memory, which suggested that pre-existing cross-reactive memory T cells had joined the SARS-CoV-2 response. Contracting CD4+ clones appeared mostly in the CM and EM memory subsets, whereas CD8+ clones were enriched in EMRA. From day 15 to 85, contracting clones showed balanced CD4/CD8 phenotypes, whereas a second wave of clones that expanded from day 15 to 37 leaned towards CD4+. The study covered only a couple of mild cases, and larger cohorts including severe cases with pre-infection samples were considered necessary. Whether the second-wave clones peaking on day 37 were SARS-CoV-2 specific was not confirmed.

These reads were obtained on an Illumina NovaSeq 6000. TCRalpha and TCRbeta cDNA libraries were built by 5'RACE with constant-segment primers, adding sample barcodes and unique molecular identifiers. Trizol reagent was used to extract RNA from every sample. Libraries were amplified in two PCR steps, with a second sample barcode and Illumina TruSeq adapters added in the second step. The libraries were sequenced on an Illumina NovaSeq using 2 x 150 bp paired-end reads. The study's processing was this. Demultiplexing of reads and collapsing into UMI-guided consensus sequences were performed with migec v1.2.7. Using mixcr v2.1.11, UMI consensuses were aligned to TRA and TRB V and J templates and then assembled into clonotypes. A clonotype was counted as expanded or contracted only when both edgeR and NoisET called the clonotype significant, with the noise models trained on biological replicates. For edgeR calls, a false discovery rate-adjusted p below 0.01 and a log2 fold-change threshold of 1 were applied. As an exploratory analysis of dynamics, max-normalized trajectories of the 1000 most abundant clonotypes were examined with PCA combined with hierarchical clustering. Each responding clone was given a CD4 or CD8 phenotype based on the CD4+ and CD8+ repertoires, which had been sequenced separately. TCRdb applied fastp at Q25 and MiXCR to the public reads, then kept only in-frame beta chains. CDR3 protein duplicates are merged, each entry listing the most common genes and DNA. These V and J calls rely on TCRdb rather than the paper's analysis. The sample yields over 300,000 distinct CDR3 sequences; around a fifth were counted once. Clones ranked in the top ten supply around a fifth of the sample.

As encoded in the germline V gene, CDR1 is SQVTM while CDR2 is ANQGSEA. Trimming removed 3 bases from V and 5 bases from J; the gene matches leave 7 bases unexplained. From the cysteine through the phenylalanine, the CDR3 covers 14 amino acids. The sequence is cut down to CDR3 DNA, 42 bases in frame from base 1. Ficoll-Paque density gradient centrifugation was used to isolate PBMCs. Recombination connected TRBV29-1 to TRBJ2-1, with 7 junctional bases fitting TRBD2. The clonotype comes from a man younger than 35 who had mild COVID-19 (a few samples of this study predate the infection). The sample titles of this study are shuffled in the database, so cell type and time point are left out; the donor was told from shared clones. Sequencing was carried out using PBMCs or a T cell subset sorted from them (not recorded which). The CDR3 region: CSVDLSGLDNEQFF. The nucleotide sequence is given as TGCAGCGTTGACCTTAGCGGGCTAGACAATGAGCAGTTCTTC.